The 16 T cell receptor beta chains reported below all come from one sample, sequenced in a study of cytomegalovirus exposure and HLA in healthy donors. TCRdb keeps only in-frame clones here, not all; method: immunoSEQ multiplex PCR. This table holds around 200,000 clones, 84% found once. The sample comprised PBMCs. Receptors were obtained from a woman aged 18 to 35 in good health and CMV-seropositive.

The chain combines TRBV10-3 with TRBJ2-2; D is possibly TRBD1 (5 bases). The CDR3 loop spans 15 amino acids. V was trimmed by 8 bases and J by 1 base, leaving 14 bases between them. Germline loops: CDR1 ENHRY, CDR2 SYGVKD. CDR3 nucleotide sequence: TGTGCCATCCCCGACAGCTCCGAGAACACCGGGGAGCTGTTTTTT. Its protein product is CAIPDSSENTGELFF.

The J gene is TRBJ1-1, the V gene TRBV5-4; TRBD1 aligns across 8 bases. This CDR3 is built from 14 residues. Germline V gene sequence: CDR1 SGHNT, CDR2 YYREEE (reference sequence). V lost 4 bases, J lost 3 bases, and 5 bases stayed unmatched. The CDR3, as DNA: TGTGCCAGCAGCACAGGGGGTGGTTACACTGAAGCTTTCTTT. Translating it yields CASSTGGGYTEAFF.

The count of this clone is one. The V gene is TRBV7-9, the J gene TRBJ2-7, with TRBD1 matching over 8 bases. Germline V gives CDR1 SEHNR, CDR2 FQNEAQ (reference sequence). V lost 1 base, J lost 5 bases, and 7 bases stayed unmatched. This CDR3 comprises 15 residues. The CDR3 bases are TGTGCCAGCAGCTTAGTACCACAGGGGGGAAACGAGCAGTACTTC. Encoded protein: CASSLVPQGGNEQYF.

V and J are TRBV4-1 and TRBJ2-5; a possible D gene is TRBD2 (7 bases). V lost 6 bases to trimming and J lost 5 bases, with 13 bases between them. Germline values: CDR1 MGHRA, CDR2 YSYEKL. The CDR3 loop spans 13 amino acids. The CDR3 nucleotides read TGCGCCAGCAGTCGTGGGGGGGCCGAGACCCAGTACTTC. The encoded protein is CASSRGGAETQYF.

The chain is built from TRBV14 and TRBJ2-3; 7 bases agree with TRBD2. V shed 0 bases, J shed 2 bases, and the junction held 5 bases outside the gene matches. CDR3 length: 16 residues. The germline V gene encodes CDR1 SGHDN and CDR2 FVKESK. CDR3: CASSQDGRVATDTQYF. The CDR3 bases are TGTGCCAGCAGCCAAGATGGGAGGGTTGCCACAGATACGCAGTATTTT.

J is TRBJ2-7 and V is TRBV4-1; 9 nucleotides line up with TRBD2. J was trimmed by 4 bases and V by 6 bases; bases with no gene match: 10. The CDR3 is made up of 15 amino acids. Germline CDR1 reads MGHRA; CDR2 reads YSYEKL. CDR3: CASSPIGGGAYEQYF. In nucleotides, the CDR3 is TGCGCCAGCAGTCCTATCGGCGGGGGGGCGTACGAGCAGTACTTC.

V and J are TRBV4-1 and TRBJ1-3; D remains unclear. The length of the CDR3 is 15 residues. Germline-derived CDR1 and CDR2 are MGHRA and YSYEKL. Deletions cut 0 bases from V and 2 bases from J, with 8 bases between. The CDR3 DNA sequence: TGCGCCAGCAGCCAAGATCCCGGAGCTGGAAACACCATATATTTT. This translates into CASSQDPGAGNTIYF.

The chain employs TRBV5-8 and TRBJ1-5; 8 bases align to TRBD1. CDR1 is SGHTS and CDR2 is YDEGEE in the germline V gene. The trim removed 0 bases at V and 8 bases at J, leaving 10 bases unmatched. The CDR3 is made up of 16 amino acids. The DNA for the CDR3 is TGTGCCAGCAGCTTGGCCACGGGACAGGTAATGAAGCCCCAGCATTTT. Translated: CASSLATGQVMKPQHF.

Comments on this clone: Additional DNA sequences in this sample encode the identical CDR3. The chain has TRBV18 and TRBJ2-3; D not certain. Germline CDR1 and CDR2: KGHSH and LQKENI. Trimming took off 0 bases at V and 3 bases at J, with 4 bases between the two ends. The CDR3 runs to 13 residues. Here the CDR3 DNA reads TGTGCCAGCTCACCACCCTCTACAGATACGCAGTATTTT. It translates to CASSPPSTDTQYF. The whole variable domain, filled in from reference TRBV18 and TRBJ2-3, reads NAGVMQNPRHLVRRRGQEARLRCSPMKGHSHVYWYRQLPEEGLKFMVYLQKENIIDESGMPKERFSAEFPKEGPSILRIQQVVRGDSAAYFCASSPPSTDTQYFGPGTRLTVL.

The CDR3 region is CASSKLQQGTSGNTIYF. CDR3 coding DNA: TGCGCCAGCAGCAAACTACAACAGGGAACCTCTGGAAACACCATATATTTT. This sequence joins TRBV4-1 and TRBJ1-3, with D tentatively TRBD1 (6 bases). Germline-derived CDR1 and CDR2 are MGHRA and YSYEKL. The CDR3 contains 17 residues. Trimming took 5 bases from V and 0 from J, leaving 17 bases between them.

The chain is built from TRBV9 and TRBJ2-7; weak D call: TRBD1 (6 bases). The CDR3 length is 15 residues. The V end lost 3 bases, the J end lost 1 base, and 14 bases lay between the germline ends. CDR1 and CDR2 from the germline V gene are SGDLS and YYNGEE. The CDR3 loop is CASSAHLGQSYEQYF. CDR3 in DNA: TGTGCCAGCAGCGCCCATCTAGGACAGTCCTACGAGCAGTACTTC.

V is TRBV27 and J is TRBJ2-2; 8 nucleotides match TRBD2. The CDR3 consists of 16 residues. The V and J ends lost 5 bases and 4 bases, in that order; junction bases with no gene match: 9. Germline V lookup: CDR1 MNHEY, CDR2 SMNVEV (reference sequence). The DNA for the CDR3 is TGTGCCAGCAGTCCACTTAGCGGGGAAACCACCGGGGAGCTGTTTTTT. This sequence encodes CASSPLSGETTGELFF.

This clone is a singleton in its sample. Other DNA sequences within the sample encode an identical CDR3. The rearrangement joins TRBV15 to TRBJ1-1; D uncertain. Trimming removed 0 bases from V and 3 bases from J, with 8 bases in between. The CDR3 is 14 residues long. The germline V gene has CDR1 LNHNV and CDR2 YYDKDF (reference sequence). The CDR3 DNA reads TGTGCCACCAGCAGAGATCTCGGGGACACTGAAGCTTTCTTT. It codes for CATSRDLGDTEAFF.

The chain recombines TRBV5-6 with TRBJ1-2; the match to TRBD1 covers 12 bases. V lost 4 bases and J lost 4; bases outside the gene matches: 11. The CDR3 runs to 17 residues. CDR1 SGHDT and CDR2 YYEEEE come from the germline V gene. This CDR3 is CASSPGTGGRLLYGYTF. The CDR3 DNA follows: TGTGCCAGCAGCCCCGGGACAGGGGGCCGGCTTCTCTATGGCTACACCTTC. The complete variable domain, with remaining parts taken from reference TRBV5-6 and TRBJ1-2, reads DAGVTQSPTHLIKTRGQQVTLRCSPKSGHDTVSWYQQALGQGPQFIFQYYEEEERQRGNFPDRFSGHQFPNYSSELNVNALLLGDSALYLCASSPGTGGRLLYGYTFGSGTRLTVV.

This clone was observed a few times. The genes are TRBV7-8 and TRBJ2-7; 7 positions agree with TRBD1. Germline CDR1 reads SGHVS; CDR2 reads FQNEAQ. V gave up 6 bases and J gave up 9 bases; unmatched junction bases: 17. The CDR3 has 15 residues. The DNA for the CDR3 is TGTGCCAGCAGTTTCTCGTCGGACAGGCCATCCGGGCAGTACTTC. Residues: CASSFSSDRPSGQYF.

The chain carries TRBV5-4 and TRBJ1-2, with a weak D call TRBD1 (6 bases). This CDR3 comprises 16 residues. Trimming removed 1 base from V and 3 bases from J, with 16 bases in between. CDR1 is SGHNT, CDR2 YYREEE, per germline (reference sequence). The CDR3 DNA follows: TGTGCCAGCAGCTTGAGGGAGGGACACATACACTATGGCTACACCTTC. Translated, it gives CASSLREGHIHYGYTF.